This TCR beta chain was profiled in a study of blood T cell repertoires in COVID-19. On the study more broadly: Sites across the United States, Italy and Spain contributed samples from acute and convalescent COVID-19. PBMCs, B-cell-depleted T cells, or T cells provided the cDNA or gDNA that made up the material.

This CDR3 has 16 residues. Trimming removed 3 bases from V and 0 bases from J, with 12 bases in between. The germline V gene encodes CDR1 MDHEN and CDR2 SYDVKM. Original data processing: Scientists estimated how many nucleated cells there were by amplifying reference gene primers. Assay: immunoSEQ multiplex PCR; the TCRdb copy retains only in-frame clones and omits some. The DNA gave D and trimming, while V, J and clone size come from that table. The sample gives some 170,000 clones, around 80% of which show up once; about 16% is in the top ten. Participants' reported clinical history set cohort assignment.

The receptor comes from a man in his forties or fifties who had recovered from COVID-19. Sequenced input: PBMCs or T cells enriched from blood (not recorded which). The rearrangement uses TRBV28 and TRBJ1-3; D is uncertain. The CDR3, as DNA: TGTGCCAGCAGTTTCCTCGACTCCTACTCTGGAAACACCATATATTTT. Translating gives CASSFLDSYSGNTIYF. Filled out from reference TRBV28 and TRBJ1-3, the complete variable domain reads DVKVTQSSRYLVKRTGEKVFLECVQDMDHENMFWYRQDPGLGLRLIYFSYDVKMKEKGDIPEGYSVSREKKERFSLILESASTNQTSMYLCASSFLDSYSGNTIYFGEGSWLTVV.